This T cell receptor beta chain was identified in a study of Graves' ophthalmopathy and Graves' hyperthyroidism (dated by TCRdb to the late 2010s). Notes on the research overall: Peripheral blood was collected at initial diagnosis, before any treatment. An independent validation cohort comprised under 20 hyperthyroidism patients and roughly 15 patients who later progressed from hyperthyroidism to ophthalmopathy. To explore V-J signatures distinguishing ophthalmopathy from hyperthyroidism, a discovery set of around 97 patients (around 44 ophthalmopathy, roughly 55 stable hyperthyroidism) was enrolled. In total, some 130 blood samples were TCR-sequenced: approximately 40 ophthalmopathy, some 75 hyperthyroidism and 17 hyperthyroidism-to-ophthalmopathy patients. In more than 5 hyperthyroidism patients, the T-cell repertoire of thyroid tissue was compared with the T-cell repertoire of blood. Following sample collection, hyperthyroidism patients were given methimazole at a starting dose of 30 mg daily, and ophthalmopathy patients were given high-dose intravenous methylprednisolone. The study used TCR beta repertoire signatures to distinguish Graves' ophthalmopathy from Graves' hyperthyroidism and to predict progression to ophthalmopathy.

In the case of this clonotype: Its binding antigen is unknown. No base qualities exist here, and no much larger clone lies one base off it.

TCR beta CDR3 regions were amplified from RNA transcripts for repertoire sequencing. A first-round RT-PCR used HTBI primers with the Qiagen OneStep RT-PCR kit, followed by a second-round multiplex PCR, size selection and purification. The libraries underwent paired-end sequencing with 100 bp reads on an Illumina HiSeq2000. Turning to the authors' computational methods: SOAPnuke was used to process the reads, removing any read that contained adapters or uncalled bases, had a mean Phred below 15, or lacked an exact match to the constant primer or identifier. COPE v1.2.5 was used to merge the high-quality paired reads. Unique nucleotide sequences were defined as clonotypes and aligned to IMGT TRB V, D and J references using MiTCR v1.1. The analysis was limited to V-J combinations with a frequency above 0.0001, which together covered approximately 99% of the repertoires. A TCR clonal expansion and chaos score per V-J combination was defined as the ratio of F50 clonal expansion to chaos observed in the TCRdist matrix. Welch's t-statistics and random forest were used to narrow the features down to over ten V-J combinations, which were then fed into a naive Bayes classifier. Thyroid-blood repertoire similarity was quantified with the Morisita-Horn index. The public reads were reprocessed in TCRdb via fastp at Q25 and MiXCR, keeping in-frame beta chains. CDR3 protein sequences are deduplicated, and each keeps its most common genes and DNA. For this entry, the V and J calls and clone size follow TCRdb and not the study's own pipeline. The sample records almost 750,000 distinct CDR3 sequences, 35% to 50% of which are singletons. Of the sample, 44% is held by the ten largest clones.

The ophthalmopathy patients had moderately to severely active disease, with a Clinical Activity Score of 3 or higher, a NOSPECS grade of 4 or higher, and a disease duration of less than 3 months. Patients with other autoimmune diseases, uncontrolled infections, pregnancy or lactation were excluded. Diagnosis was based on clinical symptoms, serum thyroxine, TRAb, thyroid ultrasound and orbital computed tomography. Ficoll-Paque density gradient centrifugation was used to isolate PBMCs from about 10 ml of fresh peripheral blood. Total RNA was extracted using Trizol reagent, and RNA quality was checked on an Agilent 2100 Bioanalyzer. The germline V gene provides CDR1 SNHLY and CDR2 FYNNEI. CDR3 length: 15 amino acids, cysteine to phenylalanine. Left in the record is the CDR3 DNA by itself, 45 bases read in frame from the first base. The germline V end is reduced by 6 bases and the J end by 7 bases; junction bases left unmatched: 9.

Overall study outcomes, separate from this receptor: No statistical method was used to predetermine the sample size, and group allocation was not hidden from the investigators. Most expanded thyroid clonotypes with a frequency above 0.001 also appeared in blood, which suggests that blood repertoires may reflect the immune response in the thyroid. In validation, the model predicted ophthalmopathy progression with 70.59% sensitivity and 72.22% specificity; roughly eleven predicted patients were CT-confirmed with GO in a median of about 7.1 months. In cross-validation, the 13-signature model distinguished ophthalmopathy from stable hyperthyroidism with 85% to 90% sensitivity and roughly 81% specificity, and in the test set the corresponding values were approximately 80% and 75%.

Sequencing was done on a sample of peripheral blood. The receptor was derived from an adult man with Graves' ophthalmopathy. Recombination linked TRBV2 to TRBJ2-7, with TRBD2 matching 13 junction bases. The base sequence is TGTGCCAGCAGCTCCCAACTAGCGGGAGGGGGAGAGCAGTACTTC. It is translated as CASSSQLAGGGEQYF.